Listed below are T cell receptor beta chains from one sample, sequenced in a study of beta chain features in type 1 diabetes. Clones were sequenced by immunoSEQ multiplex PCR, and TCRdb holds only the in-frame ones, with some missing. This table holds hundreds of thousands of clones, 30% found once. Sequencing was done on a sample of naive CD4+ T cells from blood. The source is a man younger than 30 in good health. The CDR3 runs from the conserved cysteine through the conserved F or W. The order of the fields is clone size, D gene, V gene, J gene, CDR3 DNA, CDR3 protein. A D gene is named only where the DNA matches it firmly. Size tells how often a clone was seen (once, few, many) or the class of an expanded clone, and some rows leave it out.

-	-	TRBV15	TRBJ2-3	TGTGCCACCAGCAGAGAAGCTAGTCGGGCAGATACGCAGTATTTT	CATSREASRADTQYF
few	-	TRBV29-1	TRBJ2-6	TGCAGCGTAGCCGAGTCTGGGGCCAACGTCCTGACTTTC	CSVAESGANVLTF
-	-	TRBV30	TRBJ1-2	TGTGCCTGGAGTGCGGAAAACTATGGCTACACCTTC	CAWSAENYGYTF
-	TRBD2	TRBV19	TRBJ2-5	TGTGCCAGTAGTATTCTGGCGGGAGGATCAGAGACCCAGTACTTC	CASSILAGGSETQYF
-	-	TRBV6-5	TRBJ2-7	TGTGCCAGCAGCCCTCAGGAACCACCCTACGAGCAGTACTTC	CASSPQEPPYEQYF
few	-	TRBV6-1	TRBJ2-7	TGTGCCAGCAGTGAAGCACTAATCAGACAGGCCTACGAGCAGTACTTC	CASSEALIRQAYEQYF
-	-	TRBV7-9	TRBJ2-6	TGTGCCAGCAGTTTTCTCAGGGCCTCTGGGGCCAACGTCCTGACTTTC	CASSFLRASGANVLTF
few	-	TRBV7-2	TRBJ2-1	TGTGCCAGCAGCTCGGGGCAGGGAAACAATGAGCAGTTCTTC	CASSSGQGNNEQFF
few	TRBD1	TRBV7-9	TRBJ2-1	TGTGCCAGCGGATTAGTTACGGGACAGGGGGAAGAGCAGTTCTTC	CASGLVTGQGEEQFF
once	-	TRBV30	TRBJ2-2	TGTGCCTGGAGTCTCCCCGGGTCCTCCGGGGAGCTGTTTTTT	CAWSLPGSSGELFF
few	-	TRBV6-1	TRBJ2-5	TGTGCCAGCAGTCCCTTTTGGGAGACCCAGTACTTC	CASSPFWETQYF
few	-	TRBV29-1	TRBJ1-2	TGCAGCGTTGGCGGCCAGGGAGGGTATGGCTACACCTTC	CSVGGQGGYGYTF
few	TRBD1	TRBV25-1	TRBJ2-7	TGTGCCAGCAGTGACCCAGGACAGGGGGTCTACGAGCAGTACTTC	CASSDPGQGVYEQYF
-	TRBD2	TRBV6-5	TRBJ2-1	TGTGCCAGCAGGGGTAGCGGGAAAAGGAATGAGCAGTTCTTC	CASRGSGKRNEQFF
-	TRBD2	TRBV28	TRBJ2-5	TGTGCCAGCAGTCTCGGGAGGGGCCAAGAGACCCAGTACTTC	CASSLGRGQETQYF
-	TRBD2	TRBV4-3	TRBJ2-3	TGCGCCAGCAGCCAACTAGCGGGAGATACGCAGTATTTT	CASSQLAGDTQYF
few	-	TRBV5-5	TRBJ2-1	TGTGCCAGCAGCTTCACTAATGAGCAGTTCTTC	CASSFTNEQFF
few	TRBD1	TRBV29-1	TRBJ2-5	TGCAGCGCCGACAGGGTCCAAGAGACCCAGTACTTC	CSADRVQETQYF
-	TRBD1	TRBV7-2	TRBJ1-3	TGTGCCAGCACAAGGGACAGCTCTGGAAACACCATATATTTT	CASTRDSSGNTIYF
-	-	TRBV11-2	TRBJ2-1	TGTGCCAGCAGCGGGATCAGCGGCGCCTACAATGAGCAGTTCTTC	CASSGISGAYNEQFF
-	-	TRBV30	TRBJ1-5	TGTGCCTGGAGCCCCAGGGATAGCAATCAGCCCCAGCATTTT	CAWSPRDSNQPQHF
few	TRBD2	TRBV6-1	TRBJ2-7	TGTGCCAGCAGTGCTGGTACAGCGGGAGCGATCTACGAGCAGTACTTC	CASSAGTAGAIYEQYF
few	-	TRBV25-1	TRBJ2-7	TGTGCCAGCAGTGGTACCTGGGGCTACGAGCAGTACTTC	CASSGTWGYEQYF
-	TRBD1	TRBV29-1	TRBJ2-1	TGCAGCGTTGGACAGGGAGTTCTAGGGCAGTTCTTC	CSVGQGVLGQFF
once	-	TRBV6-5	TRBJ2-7	TGTGCCAGCAGCCAAGATGAGGGTGGCCGCTACGAGCAGTACTTC	CASSQDEGGRYEQYF
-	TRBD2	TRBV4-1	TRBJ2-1	TGCGCCAGCACCCGGACTAGCGGCTACAATGAGCAGTTCTTC	CASTRTSGYNEQFF
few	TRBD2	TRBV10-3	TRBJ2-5	TGTGCCATCAGAAGTGGACTAGCGGGAGAGGTGGAGACCCAGTACTTC	CAIRSGLAGEVETQYF
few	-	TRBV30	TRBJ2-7	TGTGCCTGGAGTAAGTCTATTCAGGGCGAGCAGTACTTC	CAWSKSIQGEQYF
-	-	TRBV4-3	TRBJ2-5	TGCGCCAGCAGCCAAGAACCCAGACAAGAGACCCAGTACTTC	CASSQEPRQETQYF
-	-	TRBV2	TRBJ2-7	TGTGCCACCCAATGGCAGGGCGATGCAGCCGAGCAGTACTTC	CATQWQGDAAEQYF
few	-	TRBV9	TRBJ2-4	TGTGCCAGCAGCGTAGAGGGGCGCTCGCTAGCCAAAAACATTCAGTACTTC	CASSVEGRSLAKNIQYF
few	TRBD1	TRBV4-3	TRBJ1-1	TGCGCCAGCAGCCACAGGACAGGGGACACTGAAGCTTTCTTT	CASSHRTGDTEAFF
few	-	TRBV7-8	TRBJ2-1	TGTGCCAGCAGCTTCCGCGGAGTCTCCTACAATGAGCAGTTCTTC	CASSFRGVSYNEQFF
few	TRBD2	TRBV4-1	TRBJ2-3	TGCGCCAGCAGCCATCAAAGGACTAGAGGAGCAGATACGCAGTATTTT	CASSHQRTRGADTQYF
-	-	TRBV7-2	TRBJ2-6	TGTGCCAGCAGCGTGGACCGACCAAGCTCTGGGGCCAACGTCCTGACTTTC	CASSVDRPSSGANVLTF
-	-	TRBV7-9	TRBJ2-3	TGTGCCAGCAGCGCTGGAGACACTAGCACAGATACGCAGTATTTT	CASSAGDTSTDTQYF
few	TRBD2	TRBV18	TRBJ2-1	TGTGCCAGCTCACCGGTTAGCGGGAGAGGTGTTGAGCAGTTCTTC	CASSPVSGRGVEQFF
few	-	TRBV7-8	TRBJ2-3	TGTGCCAGCAGCTTAGCGACGACGGGTTCGGATACGCAGTATTTT	CASSLATTGSDTQYF